This T cell receptor (beta chain) was recorded in a study of tissue T cells after allogeneic stem cell transplantation. Stated time point: mouse harvest day 7 after allogeneic transplant. Tail vein injection delivered 10^7 T-cell-depleted bone marrow cells and 10^6 splenic CD5+ T cells. B6 (H2b) cells into BALB/c (H2d) mice; tissues taken at day 7 or 14. The table came from immunoSEQ multiplex PCR; TCRdb's copy has only in-frame clones and leaves some out. The sample contains some 5,700 clones, about half of which appear only once. Whole-study results and caveats: Few T cell clones were shared across patients, but motif clusters showed tissue-specific shared signatures. Blood and spleen captured only part of the tissue TCR repertoire. Within patients, tissue anatomy strongly shaped TCR repertoire composition.

Comments on this clone: Its antigen is still unknown. Genes here carry mouse names. The missing CDR3 end, 1 residue past where the read stops, is filled in from the germline J gene.

The CDR3 is 17 amino acids. With V trimmed by 3 bases and J by 3 bases, 8 bases remained unmatched. Germline CDR1 KGHTA, CDR2 FRNEEI. Sequencing was carried out using gut tissue. This TCR was sampled from a female BALB/c mouse given C57BL/6 T cells with graft-versus-host disease after an allogeneic hematopoietic cell transplant. The chain recombines TRBV24 with TRBJ2-2; TRBD1 agrees at 9 bases. The CDR3 reads CASSLPPGQGDTGQLYF. CDR3 bases read: TGTGCCAGCAGTCTCCCTCCGGGACAGGGTGACACCGGGCAGCTCTAC.